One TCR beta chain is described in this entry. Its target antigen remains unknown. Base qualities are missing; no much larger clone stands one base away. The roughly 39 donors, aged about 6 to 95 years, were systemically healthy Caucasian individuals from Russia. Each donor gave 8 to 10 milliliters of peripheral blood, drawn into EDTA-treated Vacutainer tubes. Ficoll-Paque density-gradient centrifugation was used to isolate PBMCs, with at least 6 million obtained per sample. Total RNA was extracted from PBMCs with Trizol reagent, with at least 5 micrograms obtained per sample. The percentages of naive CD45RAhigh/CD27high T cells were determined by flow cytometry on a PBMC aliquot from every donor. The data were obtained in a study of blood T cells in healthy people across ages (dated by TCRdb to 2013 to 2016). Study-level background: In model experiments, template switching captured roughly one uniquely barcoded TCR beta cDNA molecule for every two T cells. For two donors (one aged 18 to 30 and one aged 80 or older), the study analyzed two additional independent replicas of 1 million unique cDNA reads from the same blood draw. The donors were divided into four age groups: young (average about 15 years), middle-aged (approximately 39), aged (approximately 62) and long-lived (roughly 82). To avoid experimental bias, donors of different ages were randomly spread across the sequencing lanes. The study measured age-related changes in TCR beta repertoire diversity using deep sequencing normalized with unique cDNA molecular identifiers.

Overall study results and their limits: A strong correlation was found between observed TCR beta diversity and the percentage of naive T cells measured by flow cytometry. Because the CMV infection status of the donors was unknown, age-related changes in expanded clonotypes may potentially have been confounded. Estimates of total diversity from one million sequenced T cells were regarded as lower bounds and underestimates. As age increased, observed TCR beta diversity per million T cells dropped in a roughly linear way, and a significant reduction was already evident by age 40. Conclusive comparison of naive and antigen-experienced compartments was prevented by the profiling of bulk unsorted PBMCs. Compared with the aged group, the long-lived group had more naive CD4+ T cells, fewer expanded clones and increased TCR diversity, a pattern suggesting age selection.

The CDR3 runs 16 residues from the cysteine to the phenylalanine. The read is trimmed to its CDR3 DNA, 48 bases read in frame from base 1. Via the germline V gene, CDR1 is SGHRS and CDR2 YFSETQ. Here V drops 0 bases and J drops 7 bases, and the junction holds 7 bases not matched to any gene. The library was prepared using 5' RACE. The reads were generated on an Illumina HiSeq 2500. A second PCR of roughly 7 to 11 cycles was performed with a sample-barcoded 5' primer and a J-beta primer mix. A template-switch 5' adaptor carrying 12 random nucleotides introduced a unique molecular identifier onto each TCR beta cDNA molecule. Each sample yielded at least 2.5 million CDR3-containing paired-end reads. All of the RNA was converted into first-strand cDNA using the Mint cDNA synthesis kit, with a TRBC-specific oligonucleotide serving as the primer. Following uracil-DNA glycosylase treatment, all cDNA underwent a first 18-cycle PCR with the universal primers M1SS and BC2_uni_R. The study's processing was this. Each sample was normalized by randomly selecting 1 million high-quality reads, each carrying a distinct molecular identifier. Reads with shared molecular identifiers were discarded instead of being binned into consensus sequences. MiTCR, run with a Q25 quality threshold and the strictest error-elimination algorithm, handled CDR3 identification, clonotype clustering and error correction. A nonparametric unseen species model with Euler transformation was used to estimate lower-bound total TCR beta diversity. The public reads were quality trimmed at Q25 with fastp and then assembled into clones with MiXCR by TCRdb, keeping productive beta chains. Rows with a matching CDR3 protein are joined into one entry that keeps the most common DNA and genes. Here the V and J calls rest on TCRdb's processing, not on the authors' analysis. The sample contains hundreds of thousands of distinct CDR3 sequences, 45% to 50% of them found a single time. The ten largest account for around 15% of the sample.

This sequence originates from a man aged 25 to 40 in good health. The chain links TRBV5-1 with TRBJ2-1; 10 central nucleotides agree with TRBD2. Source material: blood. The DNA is TGCGCCAGCAGCTTGGTAGTCCTAGCGGGGGTAAATGAGCAGTTCTTC. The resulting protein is CASSLVVLAGVNEQFF.